These T cell receptor beta chains were read from a single sample in a study of CD8+ T cells in alopecia areata. Sequencing was performed with immunoSEQ multiplex PCR; in TCRdb, only in-frame clones are kept and a portion is missing. The sample includes more than 95,000 clones, 47% seen only once; the top ten take approximately 10%. The sequenced sample was NKG2D-low CD8+ T cells sorted from blood. The receptors originated from a human donor with alopecia areata. The CDR3 runs from the conserved cysteine through the conserved F or W. Each record gives: clone size, V gene, D gene, J gene, CDR3 DNA, CDR3 protein. A D gene is named only where the DNA matches it firmly. Expanded clones are given a class, and other clones once, few, many or no size at all.

size: NA
V: TRBV27
D: NA
J: TRBJ2-1
DNA: TGTGCCAGCTGGGGAGGCAGGGCTGGCAATGAGCAGTTCTTC
CDR3: CASWGGRAGNEQFF

size: NA
V: TRBV20-1
D: NA
J: TRBJ2-2
DNA: TGCAGTGCTCCGATCCTAGGGGAGCTGTTTTTT
CDR3: CSAPILGELFF

size: few
V: TRBV30
D: NA
J: TRBJ2-2
DNA: TGTGCCTGGATAAGGGAAAATTCGAACACCGGGGAGCTGTTTTTT
CDR3: CAWIRENSNTGELFF

size: NA
V: TRBV6-6
D: NA
J: TRBJ2-7
DNA: TGTGCCAGCAGTTACTCTCTGGATTCCTACGAGCAGTACTTC
CDR3: CASSYSLDSYEQYF

size: once
V: TRBV29-1
D: NA
J: TRBJ1-1
DNA: TGCAGCGCCGGAAGAGGCGCTGAAGCTTTCTTT
CDR3: CSAGRGAEAFF

size: NA
V: TRBV30
D: NA
J: TRBJ2-7
DNA: TGTGCCTGCAAACGCGGGGTGGGAGAGCAGTACTTC
CDR3: CACKRGVGEQYF

size: NA
V: TRBV28
D: TRBD2
J: TRBJ2-2
DNA: TGTGCCAGCAGACTAGCGGGCACCGGGGAGCTGTTTTTT
CDR3: CASRLAGTGELFF

size: few
V: TRBV11-2
D: NA
J: TRBJ2-1
DNA: TGTGCCAGCAGCTCGGACACTAGGCGGTTCTTC
CDR3: CASSSDTRRFF

size: few
V: TRBV14
D: TRBD1
J: TRBJ2-1
DNA: TGTGCCAGCAGCCAGGGGGACAGACCCTACAATGAGCAGTTCTTC
CDR3: CASSQGDRPYNEQFF

size: NA
V: TRBV25-1
D: NA
J: TRBJ2-7
DNA: TGTGCCAGCAGTGAAGTGGGAGCCTACGAGCAGTACTTC
CDR3: CASSEVGAYEQYF

size: NA
V: TRBV25-1
D: NA
J: TRBJ2-7
DNA: TGTGCCAGCGGCACCGGTGGGGAGCAGTACTTC
CDR3: CASGTGGEQYF

size: NA
V: TRBV29-1
D: NA
J: TRBJ2-7
DNA: TGCAGCGCTTCGGACAACTCCTACGAGCAGTACTTC
CDR3: CSASDNSYEQYF

size: NA
V: TRBV2
D: TRBD1
J: TRBJ2-7
DNA: TGTGCCAGTAACCCCCGGGACAGGGACGAGCAGTACTTC
CDR3: CASNPRDRDEQYF

size: NA
V: TRBV27
D: TRBD2
J: TRBJ2-7
DNA: TGTGCCAGCAGTTACGGGACTACCACTGGTCTTGGCGAGCAGTACTTC
CDR3: CASSYGTTTGLGEQYF

size: NA
V: TRBV27
D: TRBD1
J: TRBJ2-7
DNA: TGTGCCAGCAGTTCACCGGGACAGGGCTCCTACGAGCAGTACTTC
CDR3: CASSSPGQGSYEQYF

size: few
V: TRBV27
D: NA
J: TRBJ1-5
DNA: TGTGCCAGCGGAGGTTCTGGTCAGCCCCAGCATTTT
CDR3: CASGGSGQPQHF

size: NA
V: TRBV7-9
D: NA
J: TRBJ2-7
DNA: TGTGCCAGCAGGGAGGGCGAGCAGTACTTC
CDR3: CASREGEQYF

size: few
V: TRBV7-9
D: NA
J: TRBJ1-1
DNA: TGTGCCAGCAGCTTGGCAGGGACTGAAGCTTTCTTT
CDR3: CASSLAGTEAFF

size: few
V: TRBV28
D: TRBD2
J: TRBJ2-1
DNA: TGTGCCAGCAGTTTGAGCGGGACCGACAATGAGCAGTTCTTC
CDR3: CASSLSGTDNEQFF

size: NA
V: TRBV6-6
D: NA
J: TRBJ1-2
DNA: TGTGCCACGCAGGGTACGGACTATGGCTACACCTTC
CDR3: CATQGTDYGYTF

size: NA
V: TRBV29-1
D: TRBD2
J: TRBJ2-1
DNA: TGCAGCGTTGAACTCGTGGACCGAGGACTAGCGGGAGGGACGGCCTACAATGAGCAGTTCTTC
CDR3: CSVELVDRGLAGGTAYNEQFF

size: NA
V: TRBV29-1
D: NA
J: TRBJ2-7
DNA: TGCAGCGCTGTGATGCCGGAGAGCTCCTACGAGCAGTACTTC
CDR3: CSAVMPESSYEQYF

size: NA
V: TRBV25-1
D: NA
J: TRBJ2-7
DNA: TGTGCCAGCAGCGGGAACCGGAACTACGAGCAGTACTTC
CDR3: CASSGNRNYEQYF

size: few
V: TRBV28
D: NA
J: TRBJ2-3
DNA: TGTGCCAGCAGTGTCTACACAGATACGCAGTATTTT
CDR3: CASSVYTDTQYF

size: NA
V: TRBV27
D: NA
J: TRBJ2-7
DNA: TGTGCCAGCAGTTCCGGGACGGGGATGGGCGAGCAGTACTTC
CDR3: CASSSGTGMGEQYF

size: NA
V: TRBV29-1
D: NA
J: TRBJ2-5
DNA: TGCAGCACAGTCGGAGAGACCCAGTACTTC
CDR3: CSTVGETQYF

size: NA
V: TRBV28
D: NA
J: TRBJ2-2
DNA: TGTGCCAGCACCGACACCGGGGAGCTGTTTTTT
CDR3: CASTDTGELFF

size: NA
V: TRBV30
D: NA
J: TRBJ1-4
DNA: TGTGCCTGGAGTGTACTTGGGGGTTCAAATGAAAAACTGTTTTTT
CDR3: CAWSVLGGSNEKLFF

size: once
V: TRBV30
D: NA
J: TRBJ1-2
DNA: TGTGCCTGGAGTCTTGGGGCAGGTTATGGCTACACCTTC
CDR3: CAWSLGAGYGYTF

size: NA
V: TRBV5-4
D: NA
J: TRBJ2-5
DNA: TGTGCCAGCAGCTTCGTAGGGGAGACCCAGTACTTC
CDR3: CASSFVGETQYF

size: NA
V: TRBV5-4
D: NA
J: TRBJ2-1
DNA: TGTGCCAGCAGCTTAGGGGACTACAATGAGCAGTTCTTC
CDR3: CASSLGDYNEQFF

size: NA
V: TRBV27
D: NA
J: TRBJ1-2
DNA: TGTGCCAGCAGTTCGGGGGATGGCTACACCTTC
CDR3: CASSSGDGYTF

size: NA
V: TRBV27
D: TRBD1
J: TRBJ2-7
DNA: TGTGCCAGCCGGGACAGGGGCGACGAGCAGTACTTC
CDR3: CASRDRGDEQYF

size: NA
V: TRBV27
D: NA
J: TRBJ2-2
DNA: TGTGCCAGCACCCTGTTGGGCGGCGGGGAGCTGTTTTTT
CDR3: CASTLLGGGELFF

size: few
V: TRBV27
D: TRBD1
J: TRBJ2-7
DNA: TGTGCCAGCAGACGACAGGGTGTCAACGAGCAGTACTTC
CDR3: CASRRQGVNEQYF

size: NA
V: TRBV29-1
D: NA
J: TRBJ1-1
DNA: TGCAGCGTTGCTACGTCGGATGTATACACTGAAGCTTTCTTT
CDR3: CSVATSDVYTEAFF

size: NA
V: TRBV27
D: NA
J: TRBJ2-1
DNA: TGTGCCAGCAGCCTTCCAGACAATGAGCAGTTCTTC
CDR3: CASSLPDNEQFF